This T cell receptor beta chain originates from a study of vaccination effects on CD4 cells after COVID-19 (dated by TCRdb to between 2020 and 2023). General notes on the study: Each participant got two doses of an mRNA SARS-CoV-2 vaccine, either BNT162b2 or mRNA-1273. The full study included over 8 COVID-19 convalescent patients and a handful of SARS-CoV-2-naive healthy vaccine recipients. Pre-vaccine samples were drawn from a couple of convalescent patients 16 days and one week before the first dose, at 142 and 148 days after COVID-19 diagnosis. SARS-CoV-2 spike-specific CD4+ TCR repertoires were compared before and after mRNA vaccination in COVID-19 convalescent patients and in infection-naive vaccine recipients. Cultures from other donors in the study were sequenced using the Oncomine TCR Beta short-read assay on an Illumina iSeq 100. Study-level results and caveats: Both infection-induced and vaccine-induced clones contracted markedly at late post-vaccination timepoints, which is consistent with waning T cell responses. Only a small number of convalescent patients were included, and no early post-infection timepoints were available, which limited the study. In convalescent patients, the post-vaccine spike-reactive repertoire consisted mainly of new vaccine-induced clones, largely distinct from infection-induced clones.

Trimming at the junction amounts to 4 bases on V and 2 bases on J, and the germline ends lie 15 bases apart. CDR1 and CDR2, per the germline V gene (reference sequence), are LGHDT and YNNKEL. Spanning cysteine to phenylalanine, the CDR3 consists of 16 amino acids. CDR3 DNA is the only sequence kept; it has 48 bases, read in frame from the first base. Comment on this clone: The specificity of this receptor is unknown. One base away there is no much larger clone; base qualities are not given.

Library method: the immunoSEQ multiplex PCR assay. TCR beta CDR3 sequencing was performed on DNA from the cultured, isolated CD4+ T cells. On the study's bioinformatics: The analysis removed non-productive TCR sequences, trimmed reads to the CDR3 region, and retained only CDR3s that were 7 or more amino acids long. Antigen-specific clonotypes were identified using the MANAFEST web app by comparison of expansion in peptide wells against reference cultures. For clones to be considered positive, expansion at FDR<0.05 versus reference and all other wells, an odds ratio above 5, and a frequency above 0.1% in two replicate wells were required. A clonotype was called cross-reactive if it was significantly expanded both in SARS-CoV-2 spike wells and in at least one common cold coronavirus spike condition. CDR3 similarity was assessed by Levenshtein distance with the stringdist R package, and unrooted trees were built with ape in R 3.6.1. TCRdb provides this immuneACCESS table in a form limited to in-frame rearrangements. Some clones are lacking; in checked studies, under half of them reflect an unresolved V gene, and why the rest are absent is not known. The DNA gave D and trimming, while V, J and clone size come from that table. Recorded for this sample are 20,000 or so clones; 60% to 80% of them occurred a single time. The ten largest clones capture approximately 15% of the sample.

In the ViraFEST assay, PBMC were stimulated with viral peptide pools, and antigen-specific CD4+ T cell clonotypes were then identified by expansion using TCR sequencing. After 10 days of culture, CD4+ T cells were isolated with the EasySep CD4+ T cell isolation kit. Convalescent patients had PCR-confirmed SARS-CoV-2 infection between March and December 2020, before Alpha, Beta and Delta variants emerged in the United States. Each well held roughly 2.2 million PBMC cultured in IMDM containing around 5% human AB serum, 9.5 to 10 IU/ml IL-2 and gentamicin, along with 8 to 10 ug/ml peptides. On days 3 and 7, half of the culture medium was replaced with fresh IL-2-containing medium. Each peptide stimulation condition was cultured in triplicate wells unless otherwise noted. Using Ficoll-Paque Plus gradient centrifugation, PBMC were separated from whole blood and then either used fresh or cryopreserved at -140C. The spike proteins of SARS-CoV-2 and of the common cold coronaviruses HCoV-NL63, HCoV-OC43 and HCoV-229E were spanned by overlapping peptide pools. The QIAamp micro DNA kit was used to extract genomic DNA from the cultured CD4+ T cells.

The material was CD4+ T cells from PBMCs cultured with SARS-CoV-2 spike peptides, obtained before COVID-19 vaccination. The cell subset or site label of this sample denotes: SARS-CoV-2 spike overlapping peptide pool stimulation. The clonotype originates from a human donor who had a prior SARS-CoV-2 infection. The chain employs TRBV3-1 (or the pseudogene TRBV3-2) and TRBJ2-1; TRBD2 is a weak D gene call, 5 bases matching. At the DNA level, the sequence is TGTGCCAGCAGCCGCCAATTAGCGACACCCTACAATGAGCAGTTCTTC. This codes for CASSRQLATPYNEQFF.